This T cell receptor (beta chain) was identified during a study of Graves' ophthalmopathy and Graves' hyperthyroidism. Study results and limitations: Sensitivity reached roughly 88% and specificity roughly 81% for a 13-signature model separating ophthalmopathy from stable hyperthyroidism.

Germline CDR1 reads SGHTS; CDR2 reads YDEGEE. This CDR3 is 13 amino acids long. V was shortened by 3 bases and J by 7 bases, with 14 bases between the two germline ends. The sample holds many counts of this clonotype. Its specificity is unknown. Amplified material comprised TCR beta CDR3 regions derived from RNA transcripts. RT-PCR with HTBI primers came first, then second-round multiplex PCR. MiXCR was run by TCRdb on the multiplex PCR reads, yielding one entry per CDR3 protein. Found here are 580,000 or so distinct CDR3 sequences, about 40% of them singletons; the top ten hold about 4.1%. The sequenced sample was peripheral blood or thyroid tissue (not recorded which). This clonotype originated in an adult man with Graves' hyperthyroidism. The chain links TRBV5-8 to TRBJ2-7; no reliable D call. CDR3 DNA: TGTGCCAGCAGCTCCGGCGTGGCGTTGGAGCAGTACTTC. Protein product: CASSSGVALEQYF.